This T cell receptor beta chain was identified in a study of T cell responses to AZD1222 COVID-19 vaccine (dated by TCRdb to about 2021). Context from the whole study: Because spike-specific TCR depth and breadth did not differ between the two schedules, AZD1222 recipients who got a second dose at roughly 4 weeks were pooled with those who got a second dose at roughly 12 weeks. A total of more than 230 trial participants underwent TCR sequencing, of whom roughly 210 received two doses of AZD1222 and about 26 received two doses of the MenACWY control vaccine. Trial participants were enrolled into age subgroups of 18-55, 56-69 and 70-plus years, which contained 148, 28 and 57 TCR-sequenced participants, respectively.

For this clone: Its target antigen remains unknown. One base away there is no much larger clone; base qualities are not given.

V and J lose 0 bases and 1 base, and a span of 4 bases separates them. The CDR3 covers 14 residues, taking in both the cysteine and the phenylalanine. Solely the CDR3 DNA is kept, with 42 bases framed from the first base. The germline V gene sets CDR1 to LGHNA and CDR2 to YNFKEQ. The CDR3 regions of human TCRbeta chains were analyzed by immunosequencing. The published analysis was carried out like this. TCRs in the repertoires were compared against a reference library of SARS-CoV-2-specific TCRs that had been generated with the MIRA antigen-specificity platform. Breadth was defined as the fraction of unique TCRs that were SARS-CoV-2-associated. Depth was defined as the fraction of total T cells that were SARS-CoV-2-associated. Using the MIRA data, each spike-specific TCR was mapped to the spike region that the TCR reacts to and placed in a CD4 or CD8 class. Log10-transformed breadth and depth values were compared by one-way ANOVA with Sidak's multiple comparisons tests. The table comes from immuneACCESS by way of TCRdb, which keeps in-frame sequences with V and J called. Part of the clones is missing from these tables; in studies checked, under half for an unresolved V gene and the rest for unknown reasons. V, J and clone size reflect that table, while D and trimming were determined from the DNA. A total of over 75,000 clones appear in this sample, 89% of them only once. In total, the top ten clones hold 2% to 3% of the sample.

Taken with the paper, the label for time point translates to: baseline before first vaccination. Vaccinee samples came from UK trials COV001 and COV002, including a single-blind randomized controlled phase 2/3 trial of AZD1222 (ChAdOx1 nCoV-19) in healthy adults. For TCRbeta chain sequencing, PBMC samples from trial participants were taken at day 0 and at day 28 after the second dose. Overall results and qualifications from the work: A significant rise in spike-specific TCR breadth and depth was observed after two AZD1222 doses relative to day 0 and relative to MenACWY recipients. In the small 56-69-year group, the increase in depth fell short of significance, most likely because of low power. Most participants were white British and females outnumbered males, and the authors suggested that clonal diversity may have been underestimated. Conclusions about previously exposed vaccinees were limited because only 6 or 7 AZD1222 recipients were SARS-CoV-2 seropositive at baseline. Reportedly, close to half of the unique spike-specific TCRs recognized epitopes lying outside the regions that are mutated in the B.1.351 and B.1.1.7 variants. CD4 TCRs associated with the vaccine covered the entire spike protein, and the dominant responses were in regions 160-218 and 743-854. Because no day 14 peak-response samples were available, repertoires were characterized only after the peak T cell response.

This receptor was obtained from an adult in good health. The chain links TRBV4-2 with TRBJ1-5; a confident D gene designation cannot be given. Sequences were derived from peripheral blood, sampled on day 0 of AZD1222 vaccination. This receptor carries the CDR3 CASSQEMSNQPQHF. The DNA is TGTGCCAGCAGCCAAGAGATGAGCAATCAGCCCCAGCATTTT.